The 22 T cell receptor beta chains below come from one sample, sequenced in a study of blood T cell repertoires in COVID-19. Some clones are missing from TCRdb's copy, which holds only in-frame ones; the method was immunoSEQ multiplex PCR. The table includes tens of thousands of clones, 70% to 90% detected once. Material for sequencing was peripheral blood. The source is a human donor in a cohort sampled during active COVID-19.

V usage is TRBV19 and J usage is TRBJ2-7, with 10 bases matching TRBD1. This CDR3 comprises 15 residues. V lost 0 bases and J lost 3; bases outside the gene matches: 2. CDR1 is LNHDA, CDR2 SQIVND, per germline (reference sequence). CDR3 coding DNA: TGTGCCAGTAGTATAGAGAGGGACAGGGGCTACGAGCAGTACTTC. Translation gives CASSIERDRGYEQYF.

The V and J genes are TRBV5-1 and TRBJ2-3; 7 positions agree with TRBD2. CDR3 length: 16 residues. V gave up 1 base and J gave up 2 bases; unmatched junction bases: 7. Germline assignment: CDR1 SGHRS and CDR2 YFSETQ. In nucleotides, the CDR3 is TGCGCCAGCAGCTTGCGTAGCGGGCCAATCACAGATACGCAGTATTTT. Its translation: CASSLRSGPITDTQYF. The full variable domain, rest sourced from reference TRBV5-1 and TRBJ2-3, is KAGVTQTPRYLIKTRGQQVTLSCSPISGHRSVSWYQQTPGQGLQFLFEYFSETQRNKGNFPGRFSGRQFSNSRSEMNVSTLELGDSALYLCASSLRSGPITDTQYFGPGTRLTVL.

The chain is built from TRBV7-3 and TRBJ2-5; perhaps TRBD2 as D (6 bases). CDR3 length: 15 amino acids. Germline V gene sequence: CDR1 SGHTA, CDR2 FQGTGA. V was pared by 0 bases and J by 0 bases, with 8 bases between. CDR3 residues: CASSLTGSDQETQYF. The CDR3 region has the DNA TGTGCCAGCAGCTTAACCGGGAGTGACCAAGAGACCCAGTACTTC.

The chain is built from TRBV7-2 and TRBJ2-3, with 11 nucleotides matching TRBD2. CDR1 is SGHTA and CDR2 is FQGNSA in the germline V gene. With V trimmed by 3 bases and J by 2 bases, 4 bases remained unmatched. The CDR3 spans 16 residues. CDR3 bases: TGTGCCAGCAGCTTCCTAGCGGGAGGATCCACAGATACGCAGTATTTT. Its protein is CASSFLAGGSTDTQYF. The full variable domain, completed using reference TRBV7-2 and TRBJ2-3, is GAGVSQSPSNKVTEKGKDVELRCDPISGHTALYWYRQSLGQGLEFLIYFQGNSAPDKSGLPSDRFSAERTGGSVSTLTIQRTQQEDSAVYLCASSFLAGGSTDTQYFGPGTRLTVL.

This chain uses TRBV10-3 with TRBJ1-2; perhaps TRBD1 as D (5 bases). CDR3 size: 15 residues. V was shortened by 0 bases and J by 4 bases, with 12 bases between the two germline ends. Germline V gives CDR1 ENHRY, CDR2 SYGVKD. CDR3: CAISESEKGIYGYTF. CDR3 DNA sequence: TGTGCCATCAGTGAGTCAGAAAAGGGGATCTATGGCTACACCTTC.

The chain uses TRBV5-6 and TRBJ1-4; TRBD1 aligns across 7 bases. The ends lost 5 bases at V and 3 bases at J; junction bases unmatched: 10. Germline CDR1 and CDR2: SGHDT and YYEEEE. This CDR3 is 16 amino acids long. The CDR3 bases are TGTGCCAGCAGAGAACAGGGGAGAGACGCTAATGAAAAACTGTTTTTT. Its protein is CASREQGRDANEKLFF.

For the CDR3, the DNA is TGTGCCAGCAGTGAAAGGGGCGCCTATGGCTACACCTTC. Its translation: CASSERGAYGYTF. The J gene is TRBJ1-2, the V gene TRBV2; TRBD1 might be the D (5 bases). The CDR3 sequence is 13 residues long. Trimming left V 2 bases short and J 4 bases short, with 8 bases between. The germline V gene has CDR1 SNHLY and CDR2 FYNNEI.

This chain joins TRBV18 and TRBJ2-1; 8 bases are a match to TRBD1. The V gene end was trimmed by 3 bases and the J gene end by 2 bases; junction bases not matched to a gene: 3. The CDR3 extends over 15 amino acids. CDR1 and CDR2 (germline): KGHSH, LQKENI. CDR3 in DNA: TGTGCCAGCTCACCGGGACAGGTTACCTACAATGAGCAGTTCTTC. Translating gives CASSPGQVTYNEQFF.

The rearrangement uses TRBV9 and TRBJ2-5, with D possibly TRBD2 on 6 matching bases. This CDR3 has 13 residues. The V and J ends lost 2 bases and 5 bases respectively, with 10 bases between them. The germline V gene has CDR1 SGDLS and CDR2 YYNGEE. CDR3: CASSVGSGETQYF. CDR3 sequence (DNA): TGTGCCAGCAGCGTGGGCAGCGGGGAGACCCAGTACTTC.

This chain's CDR3 is CASSPQVLPRNTQYF. The CDR3 coding sequence is TGTGCCAGCAGCCCCCAGGTTTTGCCAAGGAATACGCAGTATTTT. The V gene is TRBV27, the J gene TRBJ2-3; D gene uncertain. V lost 6 bases to trimming and J lost 7 bases, with 20 bases between them. The CDR3 loop spans 15 amino acids. Germline loops: CDR1 MNHEY, CDR2 SMNVEV (reference sequence).

The CDR3 region has the DNA TGCGCCAGCAGCCAAGATCGAGGACAGGGGCCCTTAAACTATGGCTACACCTTC. Translated, it gives CASSQDRGQGPLNYGYTF. The rearrangement joins TRBV4-1 to TRBJ1-2, with 9 bases identical to TRBD1. The length of the CDR3 is 18 residues. V lost 0 bases to trimming and J lost 2 bases; unmatched junction nucleotides: 10. Germline V gene sequence: CDR1 MGHRA, CDR2 YSYEKL.

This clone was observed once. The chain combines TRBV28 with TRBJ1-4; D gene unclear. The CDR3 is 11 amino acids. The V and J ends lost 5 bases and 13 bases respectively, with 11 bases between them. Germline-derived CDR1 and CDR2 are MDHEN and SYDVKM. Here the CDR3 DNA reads TGTGCCAGCAGTACCGTGTCGAGACTGTTTTTT. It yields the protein CASSTVSRLFF.

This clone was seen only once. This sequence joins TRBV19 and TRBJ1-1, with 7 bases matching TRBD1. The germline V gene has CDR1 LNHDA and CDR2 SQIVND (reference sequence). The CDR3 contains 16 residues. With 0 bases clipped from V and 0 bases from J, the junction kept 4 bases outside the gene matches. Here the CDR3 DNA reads TGTGCCAGTAGTATAGAGACAGGGAGCGTGAACACTGAAGCTTTCTTT. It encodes CASSIETGSVNTEAFF.

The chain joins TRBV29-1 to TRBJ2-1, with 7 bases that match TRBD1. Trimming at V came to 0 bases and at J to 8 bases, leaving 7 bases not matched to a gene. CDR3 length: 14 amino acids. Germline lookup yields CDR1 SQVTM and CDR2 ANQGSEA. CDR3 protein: CSVEDHRGRDEQFF. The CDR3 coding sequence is TGCAGCGTTGAAGATCATAGGGGGCGCGATGAGCAGTTCTTC.

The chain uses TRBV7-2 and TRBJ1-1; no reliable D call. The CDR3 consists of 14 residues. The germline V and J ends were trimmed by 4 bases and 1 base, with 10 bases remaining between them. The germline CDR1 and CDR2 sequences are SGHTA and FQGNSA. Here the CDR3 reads CASSWAAGNTEAFF. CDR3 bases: TGTGCCAGCAGCTGGGCTGCAGGGAACACTGAAGCTTTCTTT. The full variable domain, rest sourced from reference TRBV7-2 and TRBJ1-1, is GAGVSQSPSNKVTEKGKDVELRCDPISGHTALYWYRQSLGQGLEFLIYFQGNSAPDKSGLPSDRFSAERTGGSVSTLTIQRTQQEDSAVYLCASSWAAGNTEAFFGQGTRLTVV.

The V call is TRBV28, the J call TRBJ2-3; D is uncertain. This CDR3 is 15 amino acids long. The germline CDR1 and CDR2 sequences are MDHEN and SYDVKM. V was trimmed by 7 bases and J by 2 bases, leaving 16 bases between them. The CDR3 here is CASKTRSSFTDTQYF. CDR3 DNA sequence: TGTGCCAGCAAAACTCGGTCCTCCTTCACAGATACGCAGTATTTT.

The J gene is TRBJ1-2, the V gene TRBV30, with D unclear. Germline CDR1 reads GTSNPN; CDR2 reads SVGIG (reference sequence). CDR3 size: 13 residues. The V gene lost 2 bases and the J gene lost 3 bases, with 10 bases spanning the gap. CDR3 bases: TGTGCCTGGAGTCAACCGAGCCACTATGGCTACACCTTC. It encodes CAWSQPSHYGYTF.

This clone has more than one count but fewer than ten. The CDR3 DNA reads TGTGCCAGCAGCGCACGTGGGACTAGCACGTATACGCAGTATTTT. This codes for CASSARGTSTYTQYF. The gene calls are TRBV9 and TRBJ2-3, with 9 bases identical to TRBD2. Unmatched junction bases numbered 9, after V lost 3 bases and J lost 7 bases. The CDR3 consists of 15 residues. Per germline, CDR1 SGDLS and CDR2 YYNGEE.

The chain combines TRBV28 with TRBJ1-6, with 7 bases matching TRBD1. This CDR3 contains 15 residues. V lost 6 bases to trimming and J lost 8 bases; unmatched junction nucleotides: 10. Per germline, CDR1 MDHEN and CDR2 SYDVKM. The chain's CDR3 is CASSPQQGWDSPLHF. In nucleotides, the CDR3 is TGTGCCAGCAGCCCTCAACAGGGGTGGGATTCACCCCTCCACTTT.

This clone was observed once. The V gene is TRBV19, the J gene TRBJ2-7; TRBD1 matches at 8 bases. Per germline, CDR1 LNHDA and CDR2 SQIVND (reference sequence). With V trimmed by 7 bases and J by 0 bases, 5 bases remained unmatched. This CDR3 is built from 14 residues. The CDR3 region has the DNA TGTGCCAGTACAATTGGACAGGGCTCCTACGAGCAGTACTTC. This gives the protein CASTIGQGSYEQYF. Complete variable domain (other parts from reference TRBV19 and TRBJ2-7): DGGITQSPKYLFRKEGQNVTLSCEQNLNHDAMYWYRQDPGQGLRLIYYSQIVNDFQKGDIAEGYSVSREKKESFPLTVTSAQKNPTAFYLCASTIGQGSYEQYFGPGTRLTVT.

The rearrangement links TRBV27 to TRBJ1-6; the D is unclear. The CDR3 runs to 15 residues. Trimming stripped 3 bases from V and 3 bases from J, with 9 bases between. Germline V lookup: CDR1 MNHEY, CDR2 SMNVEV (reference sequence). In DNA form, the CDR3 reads TGTGCCAGCAGTTTCTTAGGGAGCTATAATTCACCCCTCCACTTT. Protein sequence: CASSFLGSYNSPLHF.

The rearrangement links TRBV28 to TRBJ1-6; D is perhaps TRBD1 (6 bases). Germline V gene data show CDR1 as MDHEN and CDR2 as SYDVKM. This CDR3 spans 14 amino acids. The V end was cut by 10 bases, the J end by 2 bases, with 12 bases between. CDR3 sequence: CATGGGTYNSPLHF. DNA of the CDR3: TGTGCCACCGGGGGGGGCACCTATAATTCACCCCTCCACTTT.